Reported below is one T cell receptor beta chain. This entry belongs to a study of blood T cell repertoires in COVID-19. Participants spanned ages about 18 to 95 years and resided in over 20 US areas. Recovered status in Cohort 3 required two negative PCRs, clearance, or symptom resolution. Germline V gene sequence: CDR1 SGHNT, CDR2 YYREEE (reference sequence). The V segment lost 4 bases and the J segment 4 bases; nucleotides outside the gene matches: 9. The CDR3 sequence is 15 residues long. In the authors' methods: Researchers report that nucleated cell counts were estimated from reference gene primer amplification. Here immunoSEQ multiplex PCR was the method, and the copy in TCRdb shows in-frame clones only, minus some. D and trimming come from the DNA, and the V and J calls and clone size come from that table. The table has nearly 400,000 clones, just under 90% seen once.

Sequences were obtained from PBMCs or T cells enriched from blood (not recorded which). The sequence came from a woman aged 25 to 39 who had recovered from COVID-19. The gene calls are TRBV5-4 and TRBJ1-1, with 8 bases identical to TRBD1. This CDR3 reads CASSPRQGWATEAFF. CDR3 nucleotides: TGTGCCAGCAGCCCCCGACAGGGGTGGGCCACTGAAGCTTTCTTT.